Listed below are T cell receptor beta chains from one sample, sequenced in a study of OX40 agonist ivuxolimab in advanced cancers. Repertoires were generated with immunoSEQ multiplex PCR, while TCRdb's copy carries only in-frame clones and drops some. The sample contains over 80,000 clones, approximately 87% of which appear only once. Here the sequenced sample was CD4+ or CD8+ T cells sorted from blood, taken in a trial of the OX40 agonist ivuxolimab. These receptors were taken from an adult with an advanced solid tumor such as melanoma, head and neck, liver or kidney cancer. Each CDR3 is given with its conserved first and last residue. The order of the fields is D gene, V gene, J gene, CDR3 protein. The D gene is left open where the match is weak.

>TRBD2|TRBV18|TRBJ2-3
CASSPTVIAGGSDTQYF
>.|TRBV21-1|TRBJ2-5
CASSNRRYQETQYF
>TRBD1|TRBV11-1|TRBJ2-7
CASVGTGRPYEQYF
>.|TRBV4-2|TRBJ1-3
CASSQDVRTAGNTIYF
>.|TRBV18|TRBJ2-7
CASSPPHSDSYEQYF
>TRBD1|TRBV29-1|TRBJ1-1
CSVEGRTGTGWGAEAFF
>.|TRBV11-2|TRBJ1-1
CASSPDRFKAFF
>.|TRBV11-2|TRBJ1-2
CASSLGLREGYTF
>.|TRBV4-1|TRBJ1-2
CASSQENYGYTF
>.|TRBV5-4|TRBJ1-1
CASSGGTNTEAFF
>TRBD1|TRBV7-6|TRBJ2-1
CASSLEFRGRHNEQFF
>.|TRBV4-1|TRBJ1-1
CASSQVHKNTEAFF
>.|TRBV11-2|TRBJ1-1
CASSFNRDTEAFF
>.|TRBV7-6|TRBJ2-7
CASSQQPGILDEQYF
>TRBD1|TRBV6-4|TRBJ1-6
CASTRDRGGNSPLHF
>TRBD1|TRBV5-1|TRBJ2-5
CASSVGQGRETQYF
>.|TRBV11-2|TRBJ2-4
CASSLGVREVAKNIQYF
>TRBD1|TRBV6-1|TRBJ1-3
CASRGQSTSGNTIYF
>.|TRBV5-4|TRBJ1-2
CASSLDGRAIGYTF
>TRBD1|TRBV19|TRBJ1-6
CASSIHRGGTELNSPLHF
>.|TRBV6-5|TRBJ1-5
CASSSTTHNQPQHF
>.|TRBV7-3|TRBJ2-2
CASSQGGTNTGELFF
>TRBD2|TRBV5-4|TRBJ2-1
CASSYDPSGQGYNEQFF
>.|TRBV11-2|TRBJ2-2
CASSQGAWENTGELFF
>.|TRBV6-6|TRBJ2-1
CASRSDEQFF
>.|TRBV7-2|TRBJ2-3
CASSFIPGNTDTQYF
>.|TRBV6-5|TRBJ1-2
CASSKEGRYGYTF
>TRBD1|TRBV7-2|TRBJ1-2
CASSPGQWVTF
>TRBD2|TRBV6-6|TRBJ2-4
CASRERGVGKNIQYF
>TRBD1|TRBV27|TRBJ2-2
CASTPGQGVTGELFF
>.|TRBV5-4|TRBJ2-7
CASSFNAYEQYF
>.|TRBV30|TRBJ1-1
CAWSAIGGRAFF
>.|TRBV6-6|TRBJ1-2
CASSYDSHNYGYTF
>.|TRBV6-1|TRBJ1-4
CASSEISGYGREKLFF
>TRBD2|TRBV5-1|TRBJ2-7
CASSYGLAGATGEQYF
>TRBD1|TRBV18|TRBJ1-4
CASSTGGGGEKLFF
>.|TRBV11-1|TRBJ2-2
CASSLVPPATGELFF
>TRBD1|TRBV13|TRBJ2-1
CASSSWTGRNEQFF